These 11 T cell receptor beta chains originate from one sample sequenced in a study of cytomegalovirus exposure and HLA in healthy donors. The PCR made use of 60 Vbeta and 13 Jbeta primers. This table comes from immunoSEQ multiplex PCR, and its TCRdb copy is limited to in-frame clones, with some not included. The repertoire consists of 130,000 or so clones, with approximately 86% occurring once and the leading ten covering roughly 0.5%. The material sequenced was PBMCs. These receptors were taken from a woman aged 40 to 49 in good health and CMV-seronegative.

V and J are TRBV5-1 and TRBJ2-7; possibly TRBD1 for D (6 bases). CDR3 length: 15 residues. Per the germline V gene, CDR1 is SGHRS and CDR2 is YFSETQ. V was cut by 4 bases and J by 4 bases, with 18 bases left in between. Written as DNA, the CDR3 is TGCGCCAGCAGCAAAGGAACAGGGCTGGGGTACGAGCAGTACTTC. This encodes CASSKGTGLGYEQYF. Based on the CDR3 plus reference TRBV5-1 and TRBJ2-7, the full variable domain is KAGVTQTPRYLIKTRGQQVTLSCSPISGHRSVSWYQQTPGQGLQFLFEYFSETQRNKGNFPGRFSGRQFSNSRSEMNVSTLELGDSALYLCASSKGTGLGYEQYFGPGTRLTVT.

V gene TRBV20-1 combines with J gene TRBJ2-7, with unresolved D. V was clipped by 4 bases and J by 6 bases, with 10 bases between them. CDR3 length equals 11 residues. The germline gives CDR1 DFQATT, CDR2 SNEGSKA (reference sequence). The CDR3 is CSATVDVEQYF. The CDR3 nucleotides are TGCAGTGCTACAGTTGATGTCGAGCAGTACTTC.

V is TRBV27 and J is TRBJ2-7; TRBD1 might be the D (6 bases). V was trimmed by 3 bases and J by 3 bases, leaving 12 bases between them. Germline values: CDR1 MNHEY, CDR2 SMNVEV (reference sequence). This CDR3 contains 14 residues. CDR3 amino acids: CASSLWGQSYEQYF. CDR3 sequence (DNA): TGTGCCAGCAGTTTGTGGGGGCAGAGCTACGAGCAGTACTTC.

The V and J genes are TRBV4-3 and TRBJ2-7, with 10 bases that match TRBD2. The CDR3 contains 18 residues. Germline V lookup: CDR1 LGHNA, CDR2 YSLEER. Trimming at V came to 1 base and at J to 5 bases, leaving 14 bases not matched to a gene. The CDR3 loop is CASSQAIPDSGRNHEQYF. The CDR3 region has the DNA TGCGCCAGCAGCCAAGCTATCCCCGATAGCGGGAGGAACCACGAGCAGTACTTC.

The genes are TRBV10-3 and TRBJ2-3; the match to TRBD2 covers 7 bases. The trim removed 4 bases at V and 6 bases at J, leaving 13 bases unmatched. The germline gives CDR1 ENHRY, CDR2 SYGVKD. This CDR3 contains 16 residues. CDR3 in DNA: TGTGCCATCAGTGTGTTCGCGGGAGCCGCGGTGGATACGCAGTATTTT. Amino acids: CAISVFAGAAVDTQYF.

The chain joins TRBV29-1 to TRBJ2-1; TRBD2 matches 8 bases. The V segment lost 4 bases and the J segment 4 bases; nucleotides outside the gene matches: 3. This CDR3 contains 13 residues. The germline V gene has CDR1 SQVTM and CDR2 ANQGSEA. CDR3 sequence: CSVVSSGYNEQFF. CDR3 DNA sequence: TGCAGCGTTGTGTCTAGCGGGTACAATGAGCAGTTCTTC.

This clone was detected only once. CDR3 region: CATSRGRTGELFF. CDR3 DNA: TGTGCCACCAGCAGGGGGCGCACCGGGGAGCTGTTTTTT. The rearrangement links TRBV15 to TRBJ2-2, with D possibly being TRBD1 (5 bases). The CDR3 contains 13 residues. Trimming shortened V by 3 bases and J by 4 bases, and 6 bases separated the two germline ends. Germline loops: CDR1 LNHNV, CDR2 YYDKDF (reference sequence).

The rearrangement joins TRBV10-3 to TRBJ2-5; D remains unclear. Germline CDR1 and CDR2: ENHRY and SYGVKD. Between the trimmed V and J ends, which lost 4 bases and 1 base, there was a span of 10 bases. This CDR3 has 14 amino acids. The CDR3 is CAISASPSQETQYF. The CDR3 bases are TGTGCCATCAGTGCGTCTCCTAGCCAAGAGACCCAGTACTTC.

The chain links TRBV7-9 to TRBJ2-5; unclear D gene. V dropped 1 base and J dropped 5 bases, with 8 bases sitting between them. Germline-derived CDR1 and CDR2 are SEHNR and FQNEAQ (reference sequence). The CDR3 totals 13 residues. In DNA, the CDR3 is TGTGCCAGCAGCTTAGGAGTAGTCGAGACCCAGTACTTC. It encodes CASSLGVVETQYF.

The chain combines TRBV18 with TRBJ2-3; D gene uncertain. V lost 4 bases to trimming and J lost 0 bases, with 5 bases between them. The CDR3 is 13 residues long. Germline V lookup: CDR1 KGHSH, CDR2 LQKENI. CDR3 region: CASSQSSTDTQYF. In nucleotides, the CDR3 is TGTGCCAGCTCACAATCTAGCACAGATACGCAGTATTTT.

The J gene is TRBJ2-7, the V gene TRBV6-5; D gene ambiguous. This CDR3 spans 13 amino acids. CDR1 is MNHEY and CDR2 is SVGAGI in the germline V gene. V gave up 8 bases and J gave up 6 bases, with 17 bases separating them. The CDR3 spells CASQPRQLLEQYF. The CDR3 DNA follows: TGTGCCAGCCAACCCAGGCAACTCCTCGAGCAGTACTTC.